This TCR beta chain comes out of a study of response to subunit inactivated influenza vaccine (dated by TCRdb to 2016 to 2018). Background on the whole study: Deep quantitative profiling of the T cell receptor repertoire was used in the study to follow responses to a trivalent subunit inactivated influenza vaccine. The research as a whole found: The authors suggested that each seasonal influenza vaccination may recruit only a limited number of new T cells.

The library came from RT-PCR. The sequencer was an Illumina HiSeq 2500. TCRdb trimmed the raw reads at Q25, called clones with MiXCR and kept productive beta chains. Here each entry gathers all rows of one CDR3 protein and keeps the most common genes and DNA. For this sample the table gives a few hundred thousand distinct CDR3 sequences, of which 12% to 15% were detected only once. The leading ten clones occupy over 8.5% of the sample. This clonotype was found many times. Its antigen is not yet known. Base qualities are not provided; no much larger clone lies one nucleotide away. V is reduced by 5 bases and J by 5 bases, leaving a spacing of 9 bases between them. Inclusive of the bounding cysteine and phenylalanine, the CDR3 is 12 residues long. Kept here is only the CDR3 DNA, which spans 36 bases and is read in frame from base 1.

The source is a man between 45 and 60 years old who received an inactivated influenza vaccine. Donor details come from another sample of the same person, matched by shared clones. Here the chain combines TRBV12-3 or TRBV12-4 and TRBJ2-5; a weak D assignment points to TRBD1 (6 bases agree). The sample was PBMCs from blood, taken about 12 days after vaccination. The base sequence is TGTGCCAGCAGTCCAGGGGTGGAGACCCAGTACTTC. It specifies CASSPGVETQYF.